Here is one T cell receptor beta chain with its context. What it binds is not known. Study observations and caveats: Whole repertoires were not studied in the larger cohort, only one V-J beta rearrangement. Tumor memory CD4+ T cell TCR gene usage clustered with blood and lymph node memory CD4+ cells and lymph node naive CD4+ cells. Tumor Tregs overlapped most with tumor, then blood, naive CD4+ cells.

Semi-nested PCR with Nested Universal Primer A followed constant-region reverse priming of full-length variable regions. TCRdb called the 5' RACE reads again in MiXCR, with one record for every CDR3 protein. The sample carries around 9,600 distinct CDR3 sequences, around 31% recorded once. Treg sorting used a CD4+CD25+CD127-/low gate. This TCR was sampled from a female donor with breast cancer. Sequences were obtained from Tregs sorted from blood.

DNA for the CDR3: TGTGCCAGCAGTGAATCGATTGCTGGTGGGAATTCACCCCTCCACTTT. Amino acid sequence: CASSESIAGGNSPLHF. V usage is TRBV6-1 and J usage is TRBJ1-6; no firm D call. V was cut by 2 bases and J by 7 bases, with 15 bases left in between. In germline, CDR1 is MNHNS, CDR2 SASEGT. CDR3 size: 16 residues.